This TCR beta chain was sequenced in a study of cytomegalovirus exposure and HLA in healthy donors. Study context: Samples from HLA-typed donors yielded about 80 million unique TCRs in an early data release. General study points: Sequencing likely generated an artifact that appeared as a cluster of highly shared sequence variants. Analyzed later, association rates of TCRs varied across HLA loci, with DRB1 most and HLA-C fewest. Rarity marked most TCR sequences, yet some public TCRs occurred in many donors.

About this clone: Its antigen is not identified.

PCR primers comprised 60 Vbeta and 13 Jbeta primers. Only in-frame clones appear in the TCRdb table, and some are missing; sequencing was by immunoSEQ multiplex PCR. This sample has 30,000 to 35,000 clones, with about 70% found just once. Between the trimmed V and J ends, which lost 4 bases and 2 bases, there was a span of 9 bases. CDR3 length: 13 amino acids. Germline V gives CDR1 SGHRS, CDR2 YFSETQ. Sample: PBMCs. This TCR was sampled from a middle-aged man in good health and CMV-seropositive. The chain has TRBV5-1 and TRBJ2-5; D possibly corresponds to TRBD2 (5 bases). Written as DNA, the CDR3 is TGCGCCAGCAGCCTAGCCCCTCAAGAGACCCAGTACTTC. This encodes CASSLAPQETQYF. Full variable domain (remainder filled in from reference TRBV5-1 and TRBJ2-5): KAGVTQTPRYLIKTRGQQVTLSCSPISGHRSVSWYQQTPGQGLQFLFEYFSETQRNKGNFPGRFSGRQFSNSRSEMNVSTLELGDSALYLCASSLAPQETQYFGPGTRLLVL.